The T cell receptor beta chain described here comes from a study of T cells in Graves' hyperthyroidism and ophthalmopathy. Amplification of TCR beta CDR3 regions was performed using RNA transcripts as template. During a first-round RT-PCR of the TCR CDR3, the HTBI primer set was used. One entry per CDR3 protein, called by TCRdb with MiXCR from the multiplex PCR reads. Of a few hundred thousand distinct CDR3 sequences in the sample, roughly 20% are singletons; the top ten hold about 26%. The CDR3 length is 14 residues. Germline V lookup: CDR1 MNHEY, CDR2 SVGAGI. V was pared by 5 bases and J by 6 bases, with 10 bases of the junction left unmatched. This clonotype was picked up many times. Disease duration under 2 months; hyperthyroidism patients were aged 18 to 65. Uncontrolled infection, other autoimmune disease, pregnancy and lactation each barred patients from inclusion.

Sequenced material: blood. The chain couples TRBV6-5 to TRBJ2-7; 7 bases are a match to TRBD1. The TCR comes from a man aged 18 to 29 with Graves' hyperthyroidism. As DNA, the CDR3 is TGTGCCAGCAGTCTCCGACAGGGAACGAGCGAGCAGTACTTC. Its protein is CASSLRQGTSEQYF.